This T cell receptor beta chain derives from a study of HIV-infected patients and healthy controls. Reverse transcription used roughly 480 ng RNA and constant-region primers for alpha and beta. Each of the alpha and beta chains got its own library through chain-specific third strand synthesis with indices. TCRdb analysed the 5' RACE reads with MiXCR anew, one entry per CDR3 protein. This sample has 19,000 or so distinct CDR3 sequences; 12% occur once, and the top ten carry over 8.5%. The V gene lost 6 bases and the J gene lost 4 bases, with 18 bases spanning the gap. This CDR3 spans 16 amino acids. Whole blood was used without fractionation, so all unsorted peripheral T cells were included. This clonotype was observed a few times. Its cognate antigen is unknown. Whole-study findings and limits: Significant mean usage differences between HIV-infected patients and controls involved eight alpha and eight beta V genes. Size-matching overweighted rare events from HIV-infected data when comparing patients with controls. HIV-infected repertoires had significantly higher mean Gini indices than controls, possibly reflecting oligoclonality. CDR3 sharing between individuals was lower in HIV-infected patients than in healthy controls.

V and J are TRBV12-3 or TRBV12-4 and TRBJ2-2; D is unclear. Sample: blood. This clonotype was sampled from an adult in good health. The CDR3 DNA is TGTGCCAGCAGGGGCTCAAGGGCGAGGACCACCGGGGAGCTGTTTTTT. Translation gives CASRGSRARTTGELFF.